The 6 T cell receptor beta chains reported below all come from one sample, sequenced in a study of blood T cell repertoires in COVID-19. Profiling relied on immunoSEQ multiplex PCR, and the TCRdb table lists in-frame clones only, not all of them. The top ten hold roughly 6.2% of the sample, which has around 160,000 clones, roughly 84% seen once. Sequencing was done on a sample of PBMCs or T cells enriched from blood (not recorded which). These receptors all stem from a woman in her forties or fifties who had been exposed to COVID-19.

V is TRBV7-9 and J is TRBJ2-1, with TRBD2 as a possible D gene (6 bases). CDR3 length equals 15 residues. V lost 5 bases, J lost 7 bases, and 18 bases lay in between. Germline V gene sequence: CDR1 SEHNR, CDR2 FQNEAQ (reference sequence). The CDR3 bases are TGTGCCAGCAGCAAGACCACGGGACTGGGGAATGAGCAGTTCTTC. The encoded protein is CASSKTTGLGNEQFF.

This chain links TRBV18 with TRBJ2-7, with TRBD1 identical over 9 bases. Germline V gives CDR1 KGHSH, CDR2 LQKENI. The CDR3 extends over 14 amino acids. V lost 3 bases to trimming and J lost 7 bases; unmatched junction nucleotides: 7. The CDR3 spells CASSPGQGSREQYF. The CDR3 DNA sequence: TGTGCCAGCTCACCCGGACAGGGGTCGCGAGAGCAGTACTTC.

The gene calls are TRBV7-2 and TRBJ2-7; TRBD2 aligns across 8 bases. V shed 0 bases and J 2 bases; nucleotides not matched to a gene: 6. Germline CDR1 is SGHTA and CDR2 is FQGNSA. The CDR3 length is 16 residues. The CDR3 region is CASSLAPAGAPYEQYF. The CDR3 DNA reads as TGTGCCAGCAGCTTAGCGCCAGCGGGAGCCCCCTACGAGCAGTACTTC.

The CDR3 nucleotides read TGTGCCAGCAGCTTGGCAGGGGCTGGTGAAGCTTTCTTT. Amino acid sequence: CASSLAGAGEAFF. V gene TRBV5-6 combines with J gene TRBJ1-1, with D perhaps matching TRBD1 (6 bases). The CDR3 totals 13 residues. V shed 0 bases and J shed 7 bases, with 10 bases lying between them. Germline V gives CDR1 SGHDT, CDR2 YYEEEE.

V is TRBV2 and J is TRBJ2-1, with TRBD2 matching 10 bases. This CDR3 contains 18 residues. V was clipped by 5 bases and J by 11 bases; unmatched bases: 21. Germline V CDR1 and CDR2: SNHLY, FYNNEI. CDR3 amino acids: CASSRQSSGLAVKTQQFF. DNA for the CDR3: TGTGCCAGCAGTCGCCAAAGTTCCGGACTAGCGGTTAAAACACAGCAGTTCTTC. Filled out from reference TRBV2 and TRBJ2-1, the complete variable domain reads EPEVTQTPSHQVTQMGQEVILRCVPISNHLYFYWYRQILGQKVEFLVSFYNNEISEKSEIFDDQFSVERPDGSNFTLKIRSTKLEDSAMYFCASSRQSSGLAVKTQQFFGPGTRLTVL.

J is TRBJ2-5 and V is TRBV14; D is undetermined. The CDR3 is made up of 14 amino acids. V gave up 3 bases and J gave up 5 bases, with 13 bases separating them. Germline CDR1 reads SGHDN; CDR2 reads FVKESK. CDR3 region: CASSQVRSGETQYF. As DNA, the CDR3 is TGTGCCAGCAGCCAGGTTCGGTCCGGGGAGACCCAGTACTTC.